Listed here are 21 T cell receptor beta chains from one sample, sequenced in a study of neurological immune-mediated disorders. The time point was: longitudinal time-point 3. TCRdb independently ran MiXCR on the 5' RACE reads; one entry per CDR3 protein. The sample yields around 49,000 distinct CDR3 sequences, approximately 12% seen once. Specimen: PBMCs. The receptors come from a male donor with HTLV-1-associated myelopathy (HAM/TSP).

This clonotype was seen at least ten times. The chain has TRBV20-1 and TRBJ2-5; D may be TRBD1 (6 bases). Trimming shortened V by 6 bases and J by 7 bases, and 33 bases separated the two germline ends. In germline, CDR1 is DFQATT, CDR2 SNEGSKA (reference sequence). The CDR3 has 18 amino acids. CDR3 loop: CSALLTGRPQTTVGTQYF. Written as DNA, the CDR3 is TGCAGTGCCCTCCTAACAGGGCGCCCCCAAACCACTGTGGGGACCCAGTACTTC.

This clonotype was recorded many times. This rearrangement joins TRBV5-1 to TRBJ2-2; the D call may be TRBD1 or TRBD2 (6 bases each). The CDR3 is made up of 15 amino acids. Germline-derived CDR1 and CDR2 are SGHRS and YFSETQ. V was clipped by 0 bases and J by 4 bases, with 10 bases between them. The CDR3 spells CASSLEQGGTGELFF. The CDR3 nucleotides are TGCGCCAGCAGCTTGGAACAGGGAGGCACCGGGGAGCTGTTTTTT.

This clonotype is deemed medium-sized. The J gene is TRBJ2-3, the V gene TRBV14, with D unresolved. Germline assignment: CDR1 SGHDN and CDR2 FVKESK. The CDR3 contains 15 residues. Trimming shortened V by 1 base and J by 4 bases, and 12 bases separated the two germline ends. The DNA for the CDR3 is TGTGCCAGCAGCCAAGTGGGGTTTCTTCCAGATACGCAGTATTTT. This sequence encodes CASSQVGFLPDTQYF. The full variable domain, its missing parts supplied by reference TRBV14 and TRBJ2-3, is EAGVTQFPSHSVIEKGQTVTLRCDPISGHDNLYWYRRVMGKEIKFLLHFVKESKQDESGMPNNRFLAERTGGTYSTLKVQPAELEDSGVYFCASSQVGFLPDTQYFGPGTRLTVL.

The rearrangement joins TRBV15 to TRBJ2-3; the D is unclear. The CDR3 totals 17 residues. V lost 3 bases to trimming and J lost 4 bases, with 20 bases between them. Germline lookup yields CDR1 LNHNV and CDR2 YYDKDF (reference sequence). CDR3 residues: CATSRFLPRTDSDTQYF. For the CDR3, the DNA is TGTGCCACCAGCAGGTTTCTTCCTAGAACCGATTCAGATACGCAGTATTTT.

This clonotype was counted at least ten times. V and J are TRBV7-9 and TRBJ1-1, with D unresolved. CDR1 SEHNR and CDR2 FQNEAQ come from the germline V gene (reference sequence). This CDR3 is 13 amino acids long. With 5 bases removed from V and 7 bases from J, the gap between germline ends came to 14 bases. The CDR3 here is CASSPAGHNEAFF. For the CDR3, the DNA is TGTGCCAGCAGCCCAGCAGGCCACAATGAAGCTTTCTTT.

The table lists this clonotype with many counts. The CDR3 coding sequence is TGTGCCAGCAGCTTTGTAGCGGGGGTTCAAGAGACCCAGTACTTC. It codes for CASSFVAGVQETQYF. The chain has TRBV7-9 and TRBJ2-5; 9 bases match TRBD2. The length of the CDR3 is 15 residues. Trimming took 3 bases from V and 2 from J; bases not matched to a gene: 4. The germline gives CDR1 SEHNR, CDR2 FQNEAQ (reference sequence).

This clonotype was found many times. The genes are TRBV24-1 and TRBJ2-6; no firm D call. This CDR3 comprises 13 residues. CDR1 and CDR2 (germline): KGHDR, SFDVKD. Between the trimmed V and J ends, which lost 4 bases and 4 bases, there was a span of 4 bases. The CDR3 here is CATSEAGANVLTF. CDR3 in DNA: TGTGCCACCAGTGAGGCCGGGGCCAACGTCCTGACTTTC.

The chain employs TRBV7-2 and TRBJ2-2; D might be TRBD1 or TRBD2, each matching 5 bases. The CDR3 has 15 residues. The germline V gene has CDR1 SGHTA and CDR2 FQGNSA. The V gene lost 2 bases and the J gene lost 9 bases, with 16 bases spanning the gap. The CDR3 DNA is TGTGCCAGCAGCTTACGAGGGACGAAGACCCGGGAGCTGTTTTTT. Its protein is CASSLRGTKTRELFF.

This clonotype was detected ten times or more. The CDR3 DNA reads TGCAGTGCCGGGGTGCTGGGGACAGGGATCTACGAGCAGTACTTC. Residues: CSAGVLGTGIYEQYF. The rearrangement uses TRBV20-1 and TRBJ2-7; 9 bases are a match to TRBD1. This CDR3 has 15 amino acids. V dropped 6 bases and J dropped 3; count of bases not matched to a gene: 12. Germline values: CDR1 DFQATT, CDR2 SNEGSKA (reference sequence).

This clonotype was counted at least ten times. The chain employs TRBV20-1 and TRBJ2-1, with D uncertain. Germline V CDR1 and CDR2: DFQATT, SNEGSKA (reference sequence). The CDR3 consists of 13 residues. Trimming cost V 6 bases and J 8 bases, with 17 bases left between them. The CDR3 loop reads CSAPRPSGHEQFF. CDR3 sequence (DNA): TGCAGTGCCCCCCGCCCCTCCGGGCATGAGCAGTTCTTC.

This clonotype was seen only a few times. The genes are TRBV29-1 and TRBJ1-2; D possibly corresponds to TRBD1 (5 bases). CDR3 length: 14 residues. V lost 5 bases to trimming and J lost 1 base, with 14 bases between them. CDR1 is SQVTM and CDR2 is ANQGSEA in the germline V gene. In nucleotides, the CDR3 is TGCAGCGTTAAGAGACAGCTATTTAACTATGGCTACACCTTC. This gives the protein CSVKRQLFNYGYTF.

As for this clonotype: Just one base apart from a much larger clone, this may be a read error. The CDR3 DNA follows: TGTTCCAGCAGCTTCGAGGGGGGAGTTGGCTACGAGCAGTACTTC. Its translation is CSSSFEGGVGYEQYF. The V gene is TRBV7-6, the J gene TRBJ2-7; D may correspond to TRBD1 or TRBD2 (6 bases each). CDR3 size: 15 residues. Germline lookup yields CDR1 SGHVS and CDR2 FNYEAQ.

The chain recombines TRBV20-1 with TRBJ1-5, with D possibly matching TRBD1 (5 bases). The CDR3 totals 16 residues. Germline assignment: CDR1 DFQATT and CDR2 SNEGSKA (reference sequence). The V gene lost 3 bases and the J gene lost 0 bases, with 15 bases spanning the gap. The CDR3 protein is CSASRGKGYSNQPQHF. The CDR3 DNA sequence: TGCAGTGCTAGCCGGGGGAAGGGGTATAGCAATCAGCCCCAGCATTTT.

This clonotype came up many times. The chain has TRBV29-1 and TRBJ1-5, with D hard to call. Trimming left V 5 bases short and J 2 bases short, with 7 bases between. The CDR3 has 12 residues. Per the germline V gene, CDR1 is SQVTM and CDR2 is ANQGSEA. CDR3 loop: CSVISGNQPQHF. The CDR3, as DNA: TGCAGCGTTATATCGGGCAATCAGCCCCAGCATTTT. Full variable domain (remainder filled in from reference TRBV29-1 and TRBJ1-5): SAVISQKPSRDICQRGTSLTIQCQVDSQVTMMFWYRQQPGQSLTLIATANQGSEATYESGFVIDKFPISRPNLTFSTLTVSNMSPEDSSIYLCSVISGNQPQHFGDGTRLSIL.

This clonotype came up many times. The V call is TRBV10-3, the J call TRBJ2-1, with D unresolved. The V end lost 5 bases, the J end lost 4 bases, and 9 bases lay between the germline ends. The CDR3 has 13 residues. Germline V gene data show CDR1 as ENHRY and CDR2 as SYGVKD. The CDR3 sequence is CAISFHPYNEQFF. The CDR3 DNA reads as TGTGCCATCAGTTTCCACCCTTACAATGAGCAGTTCTTC.

This clonotype appeared many times. The rearrangement joins TRBV5-1 to TRBJ1-1, with D uncertain. V lost 0 bases, J lost 8 bases, and 11 bases lay in between. Germline loops: CDR1 SGHRS, CDR2 YFSETQ. CDR3 length: 13 residues. This chain's CDR3 is CASSLVGGEEAFF. CDR3 bases: TGCGCCAGCAGCTTGGTGGGTGGGGAGGAAGCTTTCTTT.

This clonotype was seen many times. V gene TRBV28 combines with J gene TRBJ2-5; D is ambiguous. Germline V gives CDR1 MDHEN, CDR2 SYDVKM. The V end lost 2 bases, the J end lost 3 bases, and 10 bases lay between the germline ends. The CDR3 spans 14 residues. CDR3: CASSLESPKETQYF. DNA of the CDR3: TGTGCCAGCAGTTTAGAGAGCCCTAAAGAGACCCAGTACTTC.

This clonotype has at least ten counts. The chain is built from TRBV4-1 and TRBJ2-1; TRBD2 matches 13 bases. The CDR3 covers 17 residues. The ends lost 5 bases at V and 6 bases at J; junction bases unmatched: 10. Germline V lookup: CDR1 MGHRA, CDR2 YSYEKL. The CDR3 here is CASSDTSGGARGNEQFF. Written as DNA, the CDR3 is TGCGCCAGCAGCGACACTAGCGGGGGGGCCAGGGGCAATGAGCAGTTCTTC.

This clonotype was detected many times. The chain combines TRBV28 with TRBJ2-4, with unresolved D. Looked up from germline, CDR1 is MDHEN and CDR2 is SYDVKM. CDR3 length equals 14 residues. With 5 bases removed from V and 5 bases from J, the gap between germline ends came to 13 bases. The DNA for the CDR3 is TGTGCCAGCAGTCCAGCCGGCGGAGAAAACATTCAGTACTTC. Protein sequence: CASSPAGGENIQYF.

The V call is TRBV5-1, the J call TRBJ2-2, with 9 bases lining up with TRBD2. The V gene end was trimmed by 7 bases and the J gene end by 3 bases; junction bases not matched to a gene: 10. Germline values: CDR1 SGHRS, CDR2 YFSETQ. There are 16 residues in the CDR3. CDR3 coding DNA: TGCGCCAGCTCAAAAGTAGCGGGGGATCACACCGGGGAGCTGTTTTTT. As protein: CASSKVAGDHTGELFF.

This clonotype showed up many times. This chain uses TRBV7-6 with TRBJ2-2; 7 bases are a match to TRBD2. Trimming removed 1 base from V and 4 bases from J; junction bases left unmatched: 6. Per germline, CDR1 SGHVS and CDR2 FNYEAQ. This CDR3 region has 16 residues. The CDR3 DNA reads TGTGCCAGCAGCTTAGGTGGCGGGGGTAGCACCGGGGAGCTGTTTTTT. Translated: CASSLGGGGSTGELFF. Combining the CDR3 with reference TRBV7-6 and TRBJ2-2 gives the whole variable domain GAGVSQSPRYKVTKRGQDVALRCDPISGHVSLYWYRQALGQGPEFLTYFNYEAQQDKSGLPNDRFSAERPEGSISTLTIQRTEQRDSAMYRCASSLGGGGSTGELFFGEGSRLTVL.